The entry below describes one T cell receptor (beta chain). Antigen: not known. The CDR3 extends 3 residues past the end of the read, so its final part is completed from the germline J gene. Using immunoSEQ multiplex PCR, the repertoire was profiled, and TCRdb retains in-frame clones only, with some absent. The repertoire shows more than 30,000 clones; the top ten hold about 3.5%. MY09/MY11 PCR detected cervical HPV DNA; dot-blot assigned genotypes. This record comes from a study of T cells in women clearing cervical HPV infection. Study at large: Only a few women had HLA typing results available.

V lost 3 bases and J lost 1, with 13 bases in between. Per germline, CDR1 SQVTM and CDR2 ANQGSEA. CDR3 size: 14 residues. Study results and caveats: Repertoire richness, not evenness, was significantly elevated in CIN3+ cases versus controls.

J is TRBJ2-7 and V is TRBV29-1; the D gene is possibly TRBD2 (6 bases). This clonotype was sampled from a woman aged 18-69 years with a cervical HPV16 infection that either progressed to CIN3+ or cleared (not recorded which). The sequenced material came from blood buffy coat. CDR3 protein: CSVDLTGDSYEQYF. Partial CDR3 DNA: TGCAGCGTTGACCTCACGGGGGATTCCTACGAG.